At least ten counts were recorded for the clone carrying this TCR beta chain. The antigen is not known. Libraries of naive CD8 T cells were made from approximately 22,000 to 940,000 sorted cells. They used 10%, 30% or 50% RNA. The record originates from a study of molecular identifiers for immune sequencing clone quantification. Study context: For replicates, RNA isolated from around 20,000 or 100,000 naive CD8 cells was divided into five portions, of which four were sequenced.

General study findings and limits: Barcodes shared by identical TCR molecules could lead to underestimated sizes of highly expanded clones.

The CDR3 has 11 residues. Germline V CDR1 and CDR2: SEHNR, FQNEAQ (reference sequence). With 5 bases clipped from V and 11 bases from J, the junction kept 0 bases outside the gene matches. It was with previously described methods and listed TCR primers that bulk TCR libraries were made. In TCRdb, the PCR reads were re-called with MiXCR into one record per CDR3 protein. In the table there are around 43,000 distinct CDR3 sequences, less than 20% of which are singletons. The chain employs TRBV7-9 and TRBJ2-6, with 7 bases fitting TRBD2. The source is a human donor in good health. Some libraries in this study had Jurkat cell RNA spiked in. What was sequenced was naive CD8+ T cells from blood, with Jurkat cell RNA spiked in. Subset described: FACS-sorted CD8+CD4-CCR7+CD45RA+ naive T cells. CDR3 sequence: CASSRGDVLTF. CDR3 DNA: TGTGCCAGCAGCCGGGGGGACGTCCTGACTTTC.